The rows below give T cell receptor beta chains drawn from one sample of a study of CD8 T cells in Susac syndrome. TCRdb reprocessed the immunoSEQ multiplex PCR reads with MiXCR, giving one entry per CDR3 protein. The repertoire holds 200,000 or so distinct CDR3 sequences, with over 90% as singletons. The material sequenced was CD4+ T cells from PBMCs. These receptors originate from a human donor with multiple sclerosis. Each CDR3 is given with its conserved first and last residue. The D gene is left open where the match is weak. Only part of the rows carry a size: once, few, many, or a class if the clone is expanded.

D | size | J | V | DNA | CDR3
TRBD1 | NA | TRBJ2-7 | TRBV27 | TGTGCCAGCACCGAGTTCGGGACAGGGAGCTCCTACGAGCAGTACTTC | CASTEFGTGSSYEQYF
NA | few | TRBJ2-6 | TRBV4-2 | TGTGCCAGCAGCCAAGATAGCCTCTCTGGGGCCAACGTCCTGACTTTC | CASSQDSLSGANVLTF
NA | NA | TRBJ2-2 | TRBV27 | TGTGCCAGCAGTAACCTAGGCCTACGGCCGAACACCGGGGAGCTGTTTTTT | CASSNLGLRPNTGELFF
TRBD2 | NA | TRBJ2-1 | TRBV24-1 | TGTGCCACCAGTGACCCGGGACTAGCGGGAGGGTACAATGAGCAGTTCTTC | CATSDPGLAGGYNEQFF
NA | NA | TRBJ2-2 | TRBV12-3/TRBV12-4 | TGTGCCAGTATGGAGGGAAGGGGCACCGGGGAGCTGTTTTTT | CASMEGRGTGELFF
NA | NA | TRBJ2-7 | TRBV2 | TGTGCCAGCAAGGACCGAGGGCACGAGCAGTACTTC | CASKDRGHEQYF
NA | NA | TRBJ1-1 | TRBV7-9 | TGTGCCAGCAGCCCGAAGACCTCAGGAGAAGCTTTCTTT | CASSPKTSGEAFF
NA | NA | TRBJ2-7 | TRBV20-1 | TGCAGTGCTAGTGGGACTACAGGGGAGCAGTACTTC | CSASGTTGEQYF
TRBD2 | once | TRBJ2-1 | TRBV5-1 | TGCGCCAGCAGAGGGGATACTAGCGGGAGTGGATCCTACAATGAGCAGTTCTTC | CASRGDTSGSGSYNEQFF
NA | NA | TRBJ1-2 | TRBV2 | TGTGCCAGCAGTTCTACAGGGTCCAACTATGGCTACACCTTC | CASSSTGSNYGYTF
NA | NA | TRBJ1-4 | TRBV23-1 | TGCGCCCGCAAAAAAGGTGAAAAACTGTTTTTT | CARKKGEKLFF
TRBD2 | NA | TRBJ2-1 | TRBV4-1 | TGCGCCAGCAGCCAAGTCGGGGGGACCCATGAGCAGTTCTTC | CASSQVGGTHEQFF
NA | NA | TRBJ2-3 | TRBV29-1 | TGCAGCGTTGAGCGCGGGGCCGGCACAGATACGCAGTATTTT | CSVERGAGTDTQYF
NA | NA | TRBJ2-3 | TRBV2 | TGTGCCAGCCACCGGGACTGGGGAAAGGATACGCAGTATTTT | CASHRDWGKDTQYF
NA | NA | TRBJ2-7 | TRBV5-1 | TGCGCCAGCAGCTTTTGGCAGGGCCACGAGCAGTACTTC | CASSFWQGHEQYF
NA | NA | TRBJ2-1 | TRBV7-2 | TGTGCCAGCAGCTTCGGTCCCCCGTCAGGCCATCGGTCCTACAATGAGCAGTTCTTC | CASSFGPPSGHRSYNEQFF
NA | NA | TRBJ2-1 | TRBV9 | TGTGCCAGCAGCGTAGATTCCTCCTCCATGTACAATGAGCAGTTCTTC | CASSVDSSSMYNEQFF
NA | NA | TRBJ2-7 | TRBV20-1 | TGCAGTGCCACTCCGGGACTCGGATCCTACGAGCAGTACTTC | CSATPGLGSYEQYF
TRBD2 | NA | TRBJ2-5 | TRBV20-1 | TGCAGTGCTAGAGACCTTCTAGCGGGAGGACGAGAGACCCAGTACTTC | CSARDLLAGGRETQYF
TRBD1 | once | TRBJ2-7 | TRBV30 | TGTGCCAGATCCGGGACAGGTTACGAGCAGTACTTC | CARSGTGYEQYF
TRBD1 | NA | TRBJ2-7 | TRBV3-1 | TGTGCCAGCAGCCATCGCGGGACAGGAGGATACGAGCAGTACTTC | CASSHRGTGGYEQYF
TRBD1 | NA | TRBJ1-4 | TRBV28 | TGTGCCAGCAGTTTATCCCGGGGACAGGGGAATGAAAAACTGTTTTTT | CASSLSRGQGNEKLFF
NA | NA | TRBJ1-6 | TRBV4-1 | TGCGCCAGCAGCCAATCGGTCAGGGGCTCACCCCTCCACTTT | CASSQSVRGSPLHF
NA | once | TRBJ2-7 | TRBV18 | TGTGCCAGCTCACCAGCGGGGCACGAGCAGTACTTC | CASSPAGHEQYF
TRBD1 | NA | TRBJ2-3 | TRBV10-3 | TGTGCCATCACTCGGCCAGGGGGCTTTCAAGATACGCAGTATTTT | CAITRPGGFQDTQYF
NA | once | TRBJ2-1 | TRBV20-1 | TGCAGTGCTTGGAATTACTACAATGAGCAGTTCTTC | CSAWNYYNEQFF
NA | NA | TRBJ2-7 | TRBV20-1 | TGCAGTGCTAGACGGTTCGGGCGTTCCTACGAGCAGTACTTC | CSARRFGRSYEQYF
NA | NA | TRBJ1-1 | TRBV7-8 | TGTGCCAGCATCTCCCAACACCAGAACACTGAAGCTTTCTTT | CASISQHQNTEAFF
NA | NA | TRBJ2-7 | TRBV20-1 | TGCAGTGCTAGACTTCAGGGGCGTCGGTCCTACGAGCAGTACTTC | CSARLQGRRSYEQYF
NA | NA | TRBJ1-2 | TRBV6-5 | TGTGCCAGCCTACCCGGGAGGCAGATCTATGGCTACACCTTC | CASLPGRQIYGYTF
NA | NA | TRBJ2-3 | TRBV10-3 | TGTGCCACTGGCCCCACCACAGATACGCAGTATTTT | CATGPTTDTQYF
TRBD1 | NA | TRBJ1-6 | TRBV5-1 | TGCGCCAGCAGCTTGCAGGGGGCTGACTCACCCCTCCACTTT | CASSLQGADSPLHF
NA | NA | TRBJ2-3 | TRBV20-1 | TGCATGGTGGGGGTAGATACGCAGTATTTT | CMVGVDTQYF
NA | NA | TRBJ2-7 | TRBV2 | TGTGCCAGCAGTGAATATGGACCCTACGAGCAGTACTTC | CASSEYGPYEQYF
TRBD1 | NA | TRBJ2-5 | TRBV29-1 | TGCAGCGCCCGCCGATTAGGACAGGGGAAAGAGACCCAGTACTTC | CSARRLGQGKETQYF
NA | once | TRBJ1-1 | TRBV4-1 | TGCGCCAGCAGCCAAGGCAGGGGACCGAACACTGAAGCTTTCTTT | CASSQGRGPNTEAFF